This T cell receptor (beta chain) was found in a study of cytomegalovirus exposure and HLA in healthy donors (dated by TCRdb to 2015 to 2018). At the level of the whole study: An earlier analysis of 587 of the donors reported about 260 Gb of sequence data and about 120 million unique TCR beta sequences obtained from some 170 million T cells. An early release covering roughly 580 HLA-typed donors comprised approximately 300 gigabases of sequencing data and 85 million to 100 million unique TCR sequences. Of the 398 genotyped donors, approximately 83% fell in the genetic ancestry cluster associated with self-reported Caucasian donors. The aim of the study was to test whether cataloging public T cell receptors could identify signatures of past pathogen exposure. The T cell repertoires of 666 subjects were profiled by immunosequencing and related to cytomegalovirus serostatus. Besides the first cohort of around 700 subjects, a separate validation cohort made up of 120 different subjects was used. To predict cytomegalovirus infection status, the study brought together high-throughput TCR immunosequencing, statistical association of individual TCRs with disease status, and machine learning. A later analysis re-analyzed previously published TCR beta repertoires from 650 to 800 donors and added high-resolution HLA genotyping to study TCR occurrence patterns. The later analysis used no new phenotypic data to find candidate immune exposures, relying instead on TCR beta sequences and their occurrence across donors. In an earlier analysis of 500 to 650 of the donors, high-throughput TCR beta sequencing was used to judge whether each TCR beta V gene segment behaved as functional or pseudogenic. Alongside the repertoire data, information on donor age, sex, ethnicity and CMV serostatus was compiled. A later genetic analysis used genome-wide SNP genotypes for about three fifths of the 666 donors, treating that subset as a discovery cohort. All discovery cohort repertoires had been generated on a single sequencing platform. HLA typing included class I and class II loci at four-digit resolution. Typing coverage differed by locus: A, B, C, DRB1 and DQB1 were typed in roughly 620-640 donors, DQA1 in approximately 520, DPA1 in 600 to 610, and DPB1 in around 440. Several DR-DQ haplotypes were treated as single units for association and clustering because of strong linkage in the cohort. Among roughly 400 genotyped donors of the cohort, an average of around 240,000 unique TCR beta nucleotide sequences was sequenced per donor, of which 15% to 20% were non-productive.

This clone was observed a few times. The clone's antigen remains unknown. Within one base of it there is no much larger clone, and no base qualities were kept. Here V drops 6 bases and J drops 5 bases, and the junction holds 2 bases not matched to any gene. Including cysteine and phenylalanine, the CDR3 has 14 amino acids. Left in the record is the CDR3 DNA by itself, 42 bases read in frame from the first base. The germline V gene supplies CDR1 MNHEY and CDR2 SVGAGI. The method behind the library was the immunoSEQ multiplex PCR assay. For the multiplex PCR, a mixture combining 60 forward primers for TCR Vbeta segments and 13 reverse primers for TCR Jbeta segments was used. A multiplex PCR assay on genomic DNA amplified the CDR3 region of rearranged TCR beta genes. The Illumina HiSeq System was used to sequence the amplified TCR beta libraries as 87-base-pair reads. The paper's data handling went like this. A later analysis tallied approximately 87 million unique TCR beta chains across the roughly 610 repertoires, and roughly 11 million of those chains were shared by two or more donors. A nearest-neighbor algorithm error-corrected the raw reads and collapsed the reads into unique sequences, merging closely related sequences to remove PCR and sequencing errors. CDR3 sequences were aligned to IMGT reference sequences to assign V, D and J gene segments. Each retained sequence needed at least a six-nucleotide match to both a V gene segment and a J gene segment. A rearrangement was called productive if the CDR3 had no stop codons and remained in frame with V and J, and every other rearrangement was called non-productive. Following IMGT convention, CDR3 was defined as the stretch from the second conserved V-encoded cysteine up to the conserved J-encoded phenylalanine. In an earlier analysis of 550 to 650 of the donors, sequences lacking an unambiguous match to a single V gene segment were excluded. In an earlier analysis of approximately 610 of the donors, V segments were called functional above 56.7% productive rearrangements and were called segregating when the between-donor standard deviation exceeded 5%. To diagnose cytomegalovirus status from the catalog of TCR beta chain sequences, a statistical classification framework was built. A later analysis assigned V and J genes by comparing TCR nucleotide sequences with IMGT/GENE-DB human TR gene sequences. The TCRdist pipeline was used in a later analysis to assign CDR3 sequences and most-parsimonious VDJ recombination scenarios. In a later analysis, every TCR beta chain was defined by the combination of its CDR3 amino acid sequence and its V-gene family, and reads without a unique V-gene family were dropped. A later analysis removed 592 highly shared, low-generation-probability nucleotide sequences to deal with suspected cross-contamination and a sequencing artifact. A later analysis calculated a clonal expansion index for each public chain from normalized within-repertoire ranks of inferred template counts. In a later analysis, generation probabilities were computed with a VDJ recombination model fitted to out-of-frame rearrangements, and the resulting probabilities were checked against IGoR. Hypergeometric tests were used in a later analysis to score TCR-TCR, TCR-HLA and TCR-CMV co-occurrence, with a repertoire-size bias correction applied to the TCR pairs. To estimate false discovery rates, a later analysis permuted the HLA or CMV assignments 20 times. A later analysis grouped co-occurring TCRs with DBSCAN, adding TCRdist sequence similarity when clustering within HLA-allele-positive subsets. Repertoires with fewer than 30,000 or more than 120,000 public chains, plus five repertoires with anomalous nucleotide sharing, were excluded from co-occurrence clustering. TCRdb provides this immuneACCESS table in a form limited to in-frame rearrangements. Some clones are lacking; in checked studies, under half of them reflect an unresolved V gene, and why the rest are absent is not known. D and trimming were read from the DNA, whereas the V and J calls and clone size are those reported in that table. The sample table shows about 130,000 clones, and over 60% are seen once. Over 4% of the sample is taken by the ten largest.

In total, more than 500 healthy bone marrow donors made up the cohort. Cohort members were all nominally healthy when sampled, although unrecorded immune exposures were likely present. The donor tested CMV seropositive, placing the donor among the 290 or so seropositive members of the cohort. A peripheral blood sample was provided by each donor, and peripheral blood mononuclear cells were used for TCR beta sequencing. Genomic DNA extraction from the blood cell samples was performed with the Qiagen DNeasy Blood Extraction Kit. Summary of the overall study and its limitations: Because HLA typing was unavailable for some donors at each locus, only the typed subset was used in association tests. The sequencing pipeline was judged likely to have produced a cluster of highly shared sequence variants as a technical artifact. A further reported finding was that TCR beta sequences accurately predicted the HLA-A and HLA-B alleles for most subjects in the first cohort. Three of the identified cytomegalovirus-associated TCR beta chains were confirmed in vitro to be specific for cytomegalovirus antigens. Correlated functional status among segregating V segments might reflect linkage disequilibrium, but an unknown experimental factor could not be ruled out. In this cohort, only TCR beta chains were sequenced, and detectable features were limited by the absence of alpha or paired-chain data. Specific HLA alleles were associated with around 18,000 TCR beta sequences at a false discovery rate of 0.05 in a later analysis. According to a later analysis, most CMV-associated TCR beta chains appeared to be HLA-restricted, and the HLA associations seemed to be driven largely by CMV exposure. Some IMGT-functional V segments, including TRBV6-2 and TRBV6-3, could not be distinguished by the 87-base-pair reads and were therefore excluded. While some public TCRs were present in many individuals, most TCR sequences turned up only very rarely across donors. Roughly uniform sequencing depth across donors was assumed in presence/absence analyses, although this assumption may not hold. The only immune exposure information available for the cohort was CMV serostatus. The study gave a list of some 150 TCR beta chains associated with cytomegalovirus. Compared with equally common non-associated chains, HLA-associated TCR beta chains in a later analysis were more clonally expanded and had lower generation probabilities. V-gene and J-gene trimming of TCR beta chains was associated with a missense DCLRE1C variant in a later genetic analysis, and the association was replicated in an independent cohort. In a later genetic analysis, fewer N-insertions in productive TCRs were reported among donors in an Asian-associated ancestry cluster than the roughly 710-donor mean. Several of the top co-occurrence clusters appeared to be linked to parvovirus B19, influenza, CMV and Epstein-Barr virus, according to a later analysis. Some 16 rarely observed V segments, including chromosome 9 orphons, were excluded from the earlier analysis of some 590 of the donors because counts were too low. Strong co-occurrence of HLA alleles, especially DR and DQ, made assigning TCR associations to individual alleles difficult. The authors suggested that the approach could potentially be generalized to other disease states and immunological phenotypes. The classifier was reported to diagnose cytomegalovirus status with high specificity and sensitivity in both the original and validation cohorts. According to a later analysis, TCR association rates differed among HLA loci, with DRB1 alleles showing the most associated TCRs and HLA-C alleles showing the fewest. In an earlier analysis of around 600 of the donors, most TCR beta V segments were observed in productive rearrangements about 90% or about 30% of the time, broadly matching IMGT annotations.

Sequenced material: PBMCs. This sequence originates from a man aged 55-75 years in good health and CMV-seropositive. Recombination joined TRBV6-5 with TRBJ2-2; 11 central nucleotides agree with TRBD1. The bases read TGTGCCAGCAGAGGGACAGGGGGGACCGGGGAGCTGTTTTTT. This sequence encodes CASRGTGGTGELFF.